One sample yielded the 28 T cell receptor beta chains listed below, sequenced in a study of blood T cell repertoires in COVID-19. Assay used: immunoSEQ multiplex PCR; TCRdb lists only in-frame clones, some missing. This table holds some 57,000 clones, roughly nine tenths found once. Sequenced input: peripheral blood. The receptors here all came from a man between 60 and 75 years old with acute or convalescent COVID-19.

The J gene is TRBJ1-1, the V gene TRBV19, with TRBD1 matching over 7 bases. V gave up 4 bases and J gave up 5 bases; unmatched junction bases: 7. This CDR3 contains 14 residues. In germline, CDR1 is LNHDA, CDR2 SQIVND (reference sequence). The CDR3 coding sequence is TGTGCCAGTAGTACGACAGGGAGCGGGACTGAAGCTTTCTTT. Encoded protein: CASSTTGSGTEAFF.

V and J are TRBV15 and TRBJ1-3; D is uncertain. This CDR3 spans 15 amino acids. The V and J ends lost 0 bases and 4 bases respectively, with 10 bases between them. Germline V CDR1 and CDR2: LNHNV, YYDKDF (reference sequence). The CDR3 DNA follows: TGTGCCACCAGCAGAGACCCTGCCCGGGGAAACACCATATATTTT. This codes for CATSRDPARGNTIYF.

CDR3 nucleotides: TGCGCCAGCAGCCCAGCGGGGGTGATCACAGATACGCAGTATTTT. Translation: CASSPAGVITDTQYF. The chain couples TRBV4-1 to TRBJ2-3; 8 bases are a match to TRBD2. Trimming at V came to 4 bases and at J to 2 bases, leaving 5 bases not matched to a gene. From germline, CDR1 is MGHRA and CDR2 YSYEKL. The CDR3 consists of 15 residues.

The genes are TRBV5-5 and TRBJ1-4; 9 bases line up with TRBD1. J was trimmed by 6 bases and V by 0 bases; bases with no gene match: 3. CDR1 and CDR2 from the germline V gene are SGHKS and YYEKEE (reference sequence). The CDR3 runs 15 residues. CDR3 sequence (DNA): TGTGCCAGCAGCTTGGAGGGACAGGGATATGAAAAACTGTTTTTT. It specifies CASSLEGQGYEKLFF.

Only one count was recorded for this clone. This chain links TRBV27 with TRBJ1-1; TRBD1 agrees at 8 bases. Germline lookup yields CDR1 MNHEY and CDR2 SMNVEV (reference sequence). V dropped 3 bases and J dropped 0; count of bases not matched to a gene: 0. The CDR3 has 14 amino acids. The CDR3 nucleotides are TGTGCCAGCAGTTTCAGGGGGCTGAACACTGAAGCTTTCTTT. Residues: CASSFRGLNTEAFF.

The genes are TRBV4-1 and TRBJ2-7; TRBD1 matches at 8 bases. Germline V gene data show CDR1 as MGHRA and CDR2 as YSYEKL. The CDR3 covers 14 residues. With 4 bases clipped from V and 4 bases from J, the junction kept 6 bases outside the gene matches. The CDR3 coding sequence is TGCGCCAGCAGCCCAAGGACAGGGAGGTACGAGCAGTACTTC. The encoded protein is CASSPRTGRYEQYF.

This sequence joins TRBV19 and TRBJ1-2; 8 bases agree with TRBD1. CDR1 and CDR2 (germline): LNHDA, SQIVND (reference sequence). V shed 6 bases, J shed 2 bases, and the junction held 20 bases outside the gene matches. The CDR3 consists of 19 residues. CDR3 sequence reads: CASSSNSGTGDFLNYGYTF. DNA for the CDR3: TGTGCCAGTAGCTCCAACTCCGGGACAGGCGACTTCCTAAACTATGGCTACACCTTC.

The chain recombines TRBV5-1 with TRBJ2-5; unclear D gene. Germline V gene sequence: CDR1 SGHRS, CDR2 YFSETQ. V lost 5 bases and J 7 bases, leaving 12 bases between the germline ends. The CDR3 runs to 12 residues. The CDR3 nucleotides read TGCGCCAGCAGAGAAGATGGAGCGACCCAGTACTTC. Amino acid sequence: CASREDGATQYF.

V gene TRBV5-1 combines with J gene TRBJ1-4; 7 bases are a match to TRBD1. The CDR3 extends over 13 amino acids. The germline gives CDR1 SGHRS, CDR2 YFSETQ. V was pared by 5 bases and J by 2 bases, with 0 bases of the junction left unmatched. In nucleotides, the CDR3 is TGCGCCAGCAGGGACAGGACTAATGAAAAACTGTTTTTT. Amino acids: CASRDRTNEKLFF.

The rearrangement joins TRBV5-1 to TRBJ2-5, with a possible D match to TRBD1 (5 bases). Germline V gene lookup returns CDR1 SGHRS and CDR2 YFSETQ. V lost 5 bases and J lost 2, with 13 bases in between. The CDR3 spans 14 residues. This chain's CDR3 is CASRLSTVQETQYF. CDR3 coding DNA: TGCGCCAGCAGATTGTCGACAGTACAAGAGACCCAGTACTTC. Looking up the rest from reference TRBV5-1 and TRBJ2-5 gives the full variable domain: KAGVTQTPRYLIKTRGQQVTLSCSPISGHRSVSWYQQTPGQGLQFLFEYFSETQRNKGNFPGRFSGRQFSNSRSEMNVSTLELGDSALYLCASRLSTVQETQYFGPGTRLLVL.

The chain is built from TRBV2 and TRBJ1-4; no firm D call. With 5 bases removed from V and 4 bases from J, the gap between germline ends came to 5 bases. There are 12 residues in the CDR3. CDR1 is SNHLY, CDR2 FYNNEI, per germline. The CDR3 DNA is TGTGCCAGCAGTCCCAGTAATGAAAAACTGTTTTTT. Its protein product is CASSPSNEKLFF. Drawing the rest from reference TRBV2 and TRBJ1-4, the complete variable domain is EPEVTQTPSHQVTQMGQEVILRCVPISNHLYFYWYRQILGQKVEFLVSFYNNEISEKSEIFDDQFSVERPDGSNFTLKIRSTKLEDSAMYFCASSPSNEKLFFGSGTQLSVL.

The J gene is TRBJ2-2, the V gene TRBV4-1, with 11 nucleotides matching TRBD1. Germline loops: CDR1 MGHRA, CDR2 YSYEKL. V gave up 4 bases and J gave up 6 bases; unmatched junction bases: 7. The CDR3 consists of 16 residues. The CDR3 nucleotides read TGCGCCAGCAGCCCAAGGACAGGGGGCGCTTCCGGGGAGCTGTTTTTT. It translates to CASSPRTGGASGELFF.

This rearrangement joins TRBV14 to TRBJ1-6, with D unresolved. Trimming left V 0 bases short and J 6 bases short, with 9 bases between. CDR3 length: 15 amino acids. Per germline, CDR1 SGHDN and CDR2 FVKESK. CDR3 nucleotides: TGTGCCAGCAGCCAAGAGAGGCCGACTAATTCACCCCTCCACTTT. Protein: CASSQERPTNSPLHF.

The V gene is TRBV3-1 (or the pseudogene TRBV3-2), the J gene TRBJ1-6; no clear D. The CDR3 loop spans 13 amino acids. Germline CDR1 reads LGHDT; CDR2 reads YNNKEL (reference sequence). V dropped 1 base and J dropped 7 bases, with 5 bases sitting between them. CDR3 DNA sequence: TGTGCCAGCAGCCAAGCTAGGAATTCACCCCTCCACTTT. Its translation is CASSQARNSPLHF.

This rearrangement joins TRBV10-3 to TRBJ1-4, with D perhaps matching TRBD1 (5 bases). There are 15 residues in the CDR3. V was shortened by 10 bases and J by 5 bases, with 20 bases between the two germline ends. From germline, CDR1 is ENHRY and CDR2 SYGVKD. CDR3 protein: CATSPGRERNEKLFF. In DNA form, the CDR3 reads TGTGCCACCTCGCCAGGGCGGGAGAGAAATGAAAAACTGTTTTTT.

The genes are TRBV24-1 and TRBJ2-1, with D hard to call. Germline CDR1 reads KGHDR; CDR2 reads SFDVKD. This CDR3 spans 16 amino acids. V was shortened by 3 bases and J by 0 bases, with 11 bases between the two germline ends. The CDR3 DNA sequence: TGTGCCACCAGTGATCCCCGAGTCGACTCCTACAATGAGCAGTTCTTC. It specifies CATSDPRVDSYNEQFF.

The rearrangement uses TRBV7-9 and TRBJ2-1, with D perhaps TRBD2 (5 bases). Trimming took off 1 base at V and 4 bases at J, with 5 bases between the two ends. Germline CDR1 reads SEHNR; CDR2 reads FQNEAQ (reference sequence). This CDR3 has 13 amino acids. In nucleotides, the CDR3 is TGTGCCAGCAGCTTAGGGGAGTACAATGAGCAGTTCTTC. Its protein product is CASSLGEYNEQFF. Full variable domain (rest looked up from reference TRBV7-9 and TRBJ2-1): DTGVSQNPRHKITKRGQNVTFRCDPISEHNRLYWYRQTLGQGPEFLTYFQNEAQLEKSRLLSDRFSAERPKGSFSTLEIQRTEQGDSAMYLCASSLGEYNEQFFGPGTRLTVL.

J is TRBJ1-4 and V is TRBV2, with 10 bases aligning to TRBD1. The CDR3 extends over 15 amino acids. Germline trimming cut 3 bases from V and 5 bases from J; bases unmatched to any gene: 3. The germline CDR1 and CDR2 sequences are SNHLY and FYNNEI. The CDR3 here is CASSEGQGINEKLFF. In nucleotides, the CDR3 is TGTGCCAGCAGTGAGGGACAGGGGATAAATGAAAAACTGTTTTTT.

For the CDR3, the DNA is TGTGCCAGCAGCGTAGGACTAGCGGACTACAATGAGCAGTTCTTC. This gives the protein CASSVGLADYNEQFF. The J gene is TRBJ2-1, the V gene TRBV9; TRBD2 agrees at 9 bases. Unmatched junction bases numbered 1, after V lost 0 bases and J lost 3 bases. Per germline, CDR1 SGDLS and CDR2 YYNGEE. This CDR3 is 15 amino acids long. The full variable domain, rest sourced from reference TRBV9 and TRBJ2-1, is DSGVTQTPKHLITATGQRVTLRCSPRSGDLSVYWYQQSLDQGLQFLIQYYNGEERAKGNILERFSAQQFPDLHSELNLSSLELGDSALYFCASSVGLADYNEQFFGPGTRLTVL.

This CDR3 reads CASSQELGTGGTSNIQYF. The CDR3 DNA reads as TGCGCCAGCAGCCAAGAACTTGGGACAGGGGGTACTAGTAACATTCAGTACTTC. The V call is TRBV4-1, the J call TRBJ2-4, with 11 bases fitting TRBD1. Germline CDR1 is MGHRA and CDR2 is YSYEKL. With V trimmed by 0 bases and J by 7 bases, 11 bases remained unmatched. The CDR3 has 18 residues.

The V and J genes are TRBV4-1 and TRBJ2-3, with 9 bases matching TRBD1. Germline loops: CDR1 MGHRA, CDR2 YSYEKL. The length of the CDR3 is 19 residues. V was clipped by 0 bases and J by 4 bases; unmatched bases: 14. CDR3 sequence: CASSQDRGGRQGGADTQYF. The CDR3 DNA reads TGCGCCAGCAGCCAAGACAGGGGAGGAAGACAGGGGGGTGCAGATACGCAGTATTTT.

This chain connects TRBV27 to TRBJ2-7, with a possible D match to TRBD2 (5 bases). The CDR3 is 16 residues long. From germline, CDR1 is MNHEY and CDR2 SMNVEV (reference sequence). The ends were cut back, 7 bases at V and 5 bases at J, with 24 bases in the middle. The CDR3 reads CASKRESRLQEDEQYF. The CDR3 nucleotides are TGTGCCAGCAAGAGAGAATCTCGCTTGCAGGAGGACGAGCAGTACTTC.

This chain joins TRBV4-1 and TRBJ1-4; 8 nucleotides align to TRBD1. The CDR3 has 16 residues. V trimming: 4 bases; J trimming: 3 bases; junction bases outside the gene matches: 7. CDR1 and CDR2 (germline): MGHRA, YSYEKL. CDR3 protein: CASSLGQGWPNEKLFF. Here the CDR3 DNA reads TGCGCCAGCAGCCTCGGACAGGGATGGCCTAATGAAAAACTGTTTTTT.

The chain recombines TRBV5-8 with TRBJ2-3; the match to TRBD1 covers 7 bases. This CDR3 contains 15 residues. Germline values: CDR1 SGHTS, CDR2 YDEGEE. The trim removed 0 bases at V and 0 bases at J, leaving 1 base unmatched. CDR3 coding DNA: TGTGCCAGCAGCTTGGGGGACAGAAGCACAGATACGCAGTATTTT. This sequence encodes CASSLGDRSTDTQYF.

Concerning this clone: This sample also contains other DNA sequences that code for the same CDR3. The chain recombines TRBV19 with TRBJ1-1, with 7 positions matching TRBD1. V was pared by 5 bases and J by 6 bases, with 6 bases of the junction left unmatched. The CDR3 length is 13 residues. CDR1 and CDR2 from the germline V gene are LNHDA and SQIVND (reference sequence). The CDR3 loop reads CASSSQQGSEAFF. The CDR3 coding sequence is TGTGCCAGTAGTTCCCAACAGGGGTCTGAAGCTTTCTTT.

V is TRBV14 and J is TRBJ2-3; D gene unclear. Trimming took 0 bases from V and 2 from J, leaving 6 bases between them. Per germline, CDR1 SGHDN and CDR2 FVKESK. The CDR3 is 14 amino acids. The CDR3 DNA follows: TGTGCCAGCAGCCAAGACCGTAACACAGATACGCAGTATTTT. It is translated as CASSQDRNTDTQYF.

This clone has a handful of counts. This rearrangement joins TRBV3-1 (or the pseudogene TRBV3-2) to TRBJ1-2, with D perhaps TRBD1 (6 bases). From germline, CDR1 is LGHDT and CDR2 YNNKEL (reference sequence). The CDR3 consists of 14 residues. V dropped 6 bases and J dropped 8 bases, with 19 bases sitting between them. The CDR3 sequence: CASRRTVARGGYTF. CDR3 nucleotide sequence: TGTGCCAGCAGACGGACAGTTGCCCGGGGAGGCTACACCTTC.

CDR3 coding DNA: TGTGCCAGCAGCTCGCGGACAGGGGGTTTCATGAACACTGAAGCTTTCTTT. Amino acid sequence: CASSSRTGGFMNTEAFF. The chain uses TRBV7-9 and TRBJ1-1; 10 bases are a match to TRBD1. V shed 4 bases and J 0 bases; nucleotides not matched to a gene: 8. CDR1 is SEHNR and CDR2 is FQNEAQ in the germline V gene (reference sequence). The CDR3 consists of 17 residues.